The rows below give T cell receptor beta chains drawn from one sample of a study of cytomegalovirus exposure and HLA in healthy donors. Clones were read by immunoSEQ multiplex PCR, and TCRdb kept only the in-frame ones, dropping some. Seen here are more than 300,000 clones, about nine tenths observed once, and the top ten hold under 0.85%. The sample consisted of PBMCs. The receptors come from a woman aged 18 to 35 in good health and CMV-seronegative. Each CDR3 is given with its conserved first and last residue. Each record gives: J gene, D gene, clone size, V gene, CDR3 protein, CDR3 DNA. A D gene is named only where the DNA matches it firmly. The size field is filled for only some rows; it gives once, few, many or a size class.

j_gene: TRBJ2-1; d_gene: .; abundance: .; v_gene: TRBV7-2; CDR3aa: CASSLQVPRTRLDEQFF; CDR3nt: TGTGCCAGCAGCTTACAGGTCCCTAGGACAAGGTTGGATGAGCAGTTCTTC
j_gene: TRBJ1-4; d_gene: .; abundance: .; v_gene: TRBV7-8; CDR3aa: CASTLGLGEKLFF; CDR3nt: TGTGCCAGCACCCTGGGACTTGGTGAAAAACTGTTTTTT
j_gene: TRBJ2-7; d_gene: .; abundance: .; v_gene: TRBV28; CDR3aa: CASSSIQGKVTYEQYF; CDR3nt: TGTGCCAGCAGTTCAATCCAGGGGAAGGTAACCTACGAGCAGTACTTC
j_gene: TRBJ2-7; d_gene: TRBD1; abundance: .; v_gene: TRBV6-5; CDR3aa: CASSRPGTGAYEQYF; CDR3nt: TGTGCCAGCAGTCGTCCCGGGACAGGGGCCTACGAGCAGTACTTC
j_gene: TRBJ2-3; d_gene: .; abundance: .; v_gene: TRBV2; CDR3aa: CAGSGLQGPDTQYF; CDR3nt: TGTGCCGGAAGCGGACTACAAGGTCCAGATACGCAGTATTTT
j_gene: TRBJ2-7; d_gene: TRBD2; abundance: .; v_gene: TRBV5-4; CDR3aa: CASSITIGTSERYEQYF; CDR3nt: TGTGCCAGCAGCATCACTATCGGGACTAGCGAACGGTACGAGCAGTACTTC
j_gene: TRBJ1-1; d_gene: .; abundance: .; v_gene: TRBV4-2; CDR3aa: CASSQNRAMGTEAFF; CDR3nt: TGTGCCAGCAGCCAAAACAGGGCCATGGGGACTGAAGCTTTCTTT
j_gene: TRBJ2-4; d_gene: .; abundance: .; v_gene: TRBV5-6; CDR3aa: CASSRLAGATADIQYF; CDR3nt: TGTGCCAGCAGCCGGCTGGCTGGAGCGACGGCGGACATTCAGTACTTC
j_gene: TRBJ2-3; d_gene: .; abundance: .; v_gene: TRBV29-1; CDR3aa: CSAQLTTDTQYF; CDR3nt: TGCAGCGCCCAACTTACCACAGATACGCAGTATTTT
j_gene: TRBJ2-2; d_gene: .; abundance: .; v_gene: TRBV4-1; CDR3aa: CASSHGGNTGELFF; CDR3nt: TGCGCCAGCAGCCACGGCGGGAACACCGGGGAGCTGTTTTTT
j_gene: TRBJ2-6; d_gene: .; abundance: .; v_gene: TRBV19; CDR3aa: CASSKGGSLSGANVLTF; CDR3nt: TGTGCCAGTAGTAAGGGCGGGTCGCTCTCTGGGGCCAACGTCCTGACTTTC
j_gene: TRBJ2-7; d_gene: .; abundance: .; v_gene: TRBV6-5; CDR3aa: CASSYSVASGYEQYF; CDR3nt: TGTGCCAGCAGTTACTCGGTCGCAAGCGGGTACGAGCAGTACTTC
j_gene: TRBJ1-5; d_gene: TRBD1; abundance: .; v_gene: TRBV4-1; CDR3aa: CASSHLRTGSGQPQHF; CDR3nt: TGCGCCAGCAGCCATCTGAGGACAGGGTCAGGTCAGCCCCAGCATTTT
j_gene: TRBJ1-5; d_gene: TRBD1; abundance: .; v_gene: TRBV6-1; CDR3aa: CASSGTGTNQPQHF; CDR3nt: TGTGCCAGCTCCGGGACAGGGACCAATCAGCCCCAGCATTTT
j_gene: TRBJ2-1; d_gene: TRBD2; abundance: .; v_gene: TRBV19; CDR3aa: CASSIDAAGPYNEQFF; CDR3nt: TGTGCCAGTAGTATAGACGCAGCGGGACCTTACAATGAGCAGTTCTTC
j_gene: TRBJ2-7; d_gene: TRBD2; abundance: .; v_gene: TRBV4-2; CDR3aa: CASTQRLAGPDEQYF; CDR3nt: TGTGCCAGCACCCAAAGGCTAGCGGGACCGGACGAGCAGTACTTC
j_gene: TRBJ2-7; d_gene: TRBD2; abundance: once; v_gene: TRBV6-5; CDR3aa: CASHKLTSGSYEQYF; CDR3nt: TGTGCCAGTCACAAATTAACTAGCGGGAGTTACGAGCAGTACTTC
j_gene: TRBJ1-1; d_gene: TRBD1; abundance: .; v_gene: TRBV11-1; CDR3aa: CASVISPGGTEAFF; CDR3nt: TGTGCCAGCGTGATTAGTCCAGGGGGAACTGAAGCTTTCTTT
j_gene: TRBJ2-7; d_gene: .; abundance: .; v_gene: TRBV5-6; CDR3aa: CASSRVLLDSYEQYF; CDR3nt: TGTGCCAGCAGCCGGGTTCTACTAGATTCCTACGAGCAGTACTTC
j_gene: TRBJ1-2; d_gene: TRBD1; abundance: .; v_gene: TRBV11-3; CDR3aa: CATSDRGPWYGYTF; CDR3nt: TGTGCCACCTCGGACAGGGGGCCGTGGTATGGCTACACCTTC
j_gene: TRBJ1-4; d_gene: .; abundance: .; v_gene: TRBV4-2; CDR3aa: CASENGQFNEKLFF; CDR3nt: TGTGCCAGCGAAAACGGACAGTTTAATGAAAAACTGTTTTTT
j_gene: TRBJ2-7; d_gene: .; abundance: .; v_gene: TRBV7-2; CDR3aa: CASSSALAVPSYEQYF; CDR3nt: TGTGCCAGCAGCAGTGCCTTAGCGGTCCCCTCCTACGAGCAGTACTTC
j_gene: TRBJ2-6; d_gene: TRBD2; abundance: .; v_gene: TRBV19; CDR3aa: CASSPGLAGGPAEGANVLTF; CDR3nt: TGTGCCAGTAGTCCCGGACTAGCGGGAGGGCCGGCGGAGGGGGCCAACGTCCTGACTTTC
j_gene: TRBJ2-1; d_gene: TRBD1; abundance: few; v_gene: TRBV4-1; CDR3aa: CASSQGAGGREQFF; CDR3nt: TGCGCCAGCAGCCAAGGGGCAGGGGGAAGGGAGCAGTTCTTC
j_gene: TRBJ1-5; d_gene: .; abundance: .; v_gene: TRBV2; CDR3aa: CASSSGYNQPQHF; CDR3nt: TGTGCCAGCAGCTCGGGGTACAATCAGCCCCAGCATTTT